What follows are 8 T cell receptor beta chains derived from one specimen sequenced in a study of radiation and T cells in renal cell carcinoma. The sample's time point: blood 4 weeks post-SBRT, at nephrectomy. Treatment noted: 15 Gy SBRT to primary tumor, nephrectomy 4 weeks later. The method was immunoSEQ multiplex PCR; TCRdb's version includes in-frame clones alone and lacks a portion of them. The sample lists 150,000 or so clones, approximately 90% occurring once. Sequenced material: blood, taken from a patient whose treatment included radiotherapy and nephrectomy. The receptors were gathered from a woman aged 45-65 years with renal cell carcinoma.

This chain's CDR3 is CAWSEQQETQYF. The CDR3 DNA sequence: TGTGCCTGGAGTGAACAGCAAGAGACCCAGTACTTC. The V and J genes are TRBV30 and TRBJ2-5; no reliable D call. V dropped 1 base and J dropped 2 bases, with 5 bases sitting between them. CDR1 and CDR2 (germline): GTSNPN, SVGIG (reference sequence). This CDR3 has 12 amino acids.

The chain links TRBV19 to TRBJ2-5, with unresolved D. Germline lookup yields CDR1 LNHDA and CDR2 SQIVND (reference sequence). Trimming shortened V by 6 bases and J by 2 bases, and 10 bases separated the two germline ends. CDR3 length: 13 residues. This chain's CDR3 is CASSRNAQETQYF. The CDR3 DNA sequence: TGTGCCAGTAGCCGAAACGCACAAGAGACCCAGTACTTC.

This rearrangement joins TRBV5-1 to TRBJ2-7; 8 nucleotides match TRBD1. CDR1 SGHRS and CDR2 YFSETQ come from the germline V gene. J gave up 7 bases and V 2 bases, and 11 bases lay outside the gene matches. The length of the CDR3 is 15 residues. CDR3 residues: CASSLGQGAPREQYF. The CDR3 DNA is TGCGCCAGCAGCTTAGGGCAGGGGGCGCCCCGGGAGCAGTACTTC.

The V gene is TRBV19, the J gene TRBJ1-1; D is ambiguous. V was shortened by 5 bases and J by 2 bases, with 9 bases between the two germline ends. The CDR3 contains 13 residues. Germline V gene lookup returns CDR1 LNHDA and CDR2 SQIVND (reference sequence). The DNA for the CDR3 is TGTGCCAGTAGTTTTACGGGAAACACTGAAGCTTTCTTT. This encodes CASSFTGNTEAFF.

The rearrangement links TRBV5-1 to TRBJ1-2; D gene unclear. Germline CDR1 reads SGHRS; CDR2 reads YFSETQ. V was trimmed by 4 bases and J by 0 bases, leaving 13 bases between them. The CDR3 sequence is 15 residues long. The CDR3 sequence: CASSPHTVANYGYTF. The CDR3, as DNA: TGCGCCAGCAGCCCTCATACGGTAGCTAACTATGGCTACACCTTC.

The rearrangement uses TRBV6-5 and TRBJ2-1, with 12 positions matching TRBD2. Germline CDR1 MNHEY, CDR2 SVGAGI. Trimming at V came to 4 bases and at J to 8 bases, leaving 3 bases not matched to a gene. CDR3 length equals 14 residues. CDR3 in DNA: TGTGCCAGCAGTTCTAGCGGGGGGGCTCATGAGCAGTTCTTC. It translates to CASSSSGGAHEQFF.

The CDR3 spells CASGLVGTGNYGYTF. The CDR3 DNA is TGTGCTAGTGGTTTGGTAGGGACAGGGAACTATGGCTACACCTTC. V usage is TRBV12-5 and J usage is TRBJ1-2; TRBD1 agrees at 9 bases. V was pared by 0 bases and J by 2 bases, with 1 base of the junction left unmatched. The CDR3 length is 15 residues. Germline V gene sequence: CDR1 LGHNT, CDR2 FRNRAP. The variable domain in full, with the rest retrieved from reference TRBV12-5 and TRBJ1-2, is DARVTQTPRHKVTEMGQEVTMRCQPILGHNTVFWYRQTMMQGLELLAYFRNRAPLDDSGMPKDRFSAEMPDATLATLKIQPSEPRDSAVYFCASGLVGTGNYGYTFGSGTRLTVV.

CDR3 amino acids: CASSQVLQQDSPLHF. CDR3 bases: TGTGCCAGCAGCCAAGTGTTGCAGCAGGATTCACCCCTCCACTTT. The rearrangement joins TRBV14 to TRBJ1-6; D gene ambiguous. This CDR3 contains 15 residues. Trimming shortened V by 1 base and J by 8 bases, and 12 bases separated the two germline ends. Germline V lookup: CDR1 SGHDN, CDR2 FVKESK.